Presented here are 31 T cell receptor beta chains from one specimen sequenced in a study of blood T cell repertoires in COVID-19. Sequenced by immunoSEQ multiplex PCR; TCRdb stores in-frame clones only, minus some. The data contain roughly 150,000 clones, 70% to 90% of them singletons. Sequencing was performed on peripheral blood. These receptors were obtained from a woman in her 50s with COVID-19, enrolled during active disease.

V and J are TRBV5-6 and TRBJ1-1, with D uncertain. Germline CDR1 reads SGHDT; CDR2 reads YYEEEE. This CDR3 is 13 amino acids long. V lost 2 bases to trimming and J lost 1 base, with 6 bases between them. CDR3 loop: CASSFLQNTEAFF. The DNA of the CDR3 is TGTGCCAGCAGCTTTTTACAGAACACTGAAGCTTTCTTT.

V is TRBV5-1 and J is TRBJ2-3, with 7 bases that match TRBD1. J lost 6 bases, V lost 0 bases, and 10 bases had no gene match. Germline CDR1 reads SGHRS; CDR2 reads YFSETQ. There are 16 residues in the CDR3. The CDR3 protein is CASSLEGARPSDTQYF. CDR3 bases: TGCGCCAGCAGCTTGGAGGGGGCCCGGCCCTCCGATACGCAGTATTTT.

The CDR3 DNA sequence: TGTGCCAGCAGCGAAGGGACAGCCTCTAACTATGGCTACACCTTC. Protein product: CASSEGTASNYGYTF. The chain uses TRBV5-5 and TRBJ1-2; 7 nucleotides match TRBD1. The CDR3 is 15 amino acids. V shed 4 bases and J 0 bases; nucleotides not matched to a gene: 6. CDR1 and CDR2 (germline): SGHKS, YYEKEE (reference sequence).

This sequence joins TRBV5-1 and TRBJ2-3, with 13 bases fitting TRBD2. V was clipped by 4 bases and J by 9 bases; unmatched bases: 5. The CDR3 extends over 14 amino acids. Per germline, CDR1 SGHRS and CDR2 YFSETQ. CDR3 residues: CASSTGLAGETQYF. The DNA of the CDR3 is TGCGCCAGCAGCACAGGACTAGCGGGGGAGACGCAGTATTTT.

The V call is TRBV6-2 or TRBV6-3, the J call TRBJ2-1; 9 bases align to TRBD2. Germline CDR1 MNHEY, CDR2 SVGEGT. The CDR3 is 14 amino acids. With 4 bases clipped from V and 4 bases from J, the junction kept 2 bases outside the gene matches. The CDR3 region is CASSSRGGYNEQFF. The CDR3 DNA reads TGTGCCAGCAGTTCGCGGGGGGGTTACAATGAGCAGTTCTTC.

The chain links TRBV6-2 or TRBV6-3 to TRBJ2-5, with a weak D call TRBD1 (5 bases). This CDR3 comprises 18 residues. Trimming took off 2 bases at V and 1 base at J, with 20 bases between the two ends. CDR1 and CDR2 (germline): MNHEY, SVGEGT. For the CDR3, the DNA is TGTGCCAGCAGTTACCCCCCATTAGAGGTGGGGCTCCAAGAGACCCAGTACTTC. Residues: CASSYPPLEVGLQETQYF.

CDR3: CASSFAGGDGYTF. The CDR3 DNA reads TGTGCCAGCAGCTTTGCGGGCGGCGATGGCTACACCTTC. The genes are TRBV7-2 and TRBJ1-2; D is undetermined. Germline CDR1 SGHTA, CDR2 FQGNSA. The V end lost 3 bases, the J end lost 6 bases, and 11 bases lay between the germline ends. This CDR3 has 13 amino acids. Full variable domain (outside the CDR3, taken from reference TRBV7-2 and TRBJ1-2): GAGVSQSPSNKVTEKGKDVELRCDPISGHTALYWYRQSLGQGLEFLIYFQGNSAPDKSGLPSDRFSAERTGGSVSTLTIQRTQQEDSAVYLCASSFAGGDGYTFGSGTRLTVV.

The V call is TRBV11-2, the J call TRBJ2-7; D possibly corresponds to TRBD1 (5 bases). CDR1 is SGHAT and CDR2 is FQNNGV in the germline V gene. V was pared by 5 bases and J by 2 bases, with 13 bases between. CDR3 length: 14 residues. This chain's CDR3 is CASSPPNRPYEQYF. For the CDR3, the DNA is TGTGCCAGCAGCCCACCTAACAGGCCCTACGAGCAGTACTTC.

CDR3 region: CASSQARQTGQPQHF. The CDR3 DNA follows: TGCGCCAGCAGCCAAGCCCGACAAACTGGTCAGCCCCAGCATTTT. V gene TRBV4-3 combines with J gene TRBJ1-5; D is unresolved. V dropped 1 base and J dropped 6 bases, with 13 bases sitting between them. Germline CDR1 reads LGHNA; CDR2 reads YSLEER. The CDR3 extends over 15 amino acids.

The chain uses TRBV2 and TRBJ2-7; D call uncertain. CDR3 length: 12 amino acids. Germline V lookup: CDR1 SNHLY, CDR2 FYNNEI. The ends were cut back, 7 bases at V and 5 bases at J, with 12 bases in the middle. For the CDR3, the DNA is TGTGCCAGCACCGGCCTAGAAAACGAGCAGTACTTC. Its translation is CASTGLENEQYF.

The chain couples TRBV18 to TRBJ1-2; D unresolved. Germline values: CDR1 KGHSH, CDR2 LQKENI. This CDR3 has 15 amino acids. The V end lost 2 bases, the J end lost 4 bases, and 14 bases lay between the germline ends. CDR3 bases: TGTGCCAGCTCACCAGGGCAAACCCGTATCTATGGCTACACCTTC. Translating gives CASSPGQTRIYGYTF.

V is TRBV9 and J is TRBJ2-2; perhaps TRBD2 as D (5 bases). V was clipped by 4 bases and J by 0 bases, with 7 bases between them. The CDR3 length is 14 residues. Germline V gives CDR1 SGDLS, CDR2 YYNGEE. DNA of the CDR3: TGTGCCAGCAGCCCCGGGGCGAACACCGGGGAGCTGTTTTTT. Translated, it gives CASSPGANTGELFF. The full variable domain, with the rest looked up from reference TRBV9 and TRBJ2-2, is DSGVTQTPKHLITATGQRVTLRCSPRSGDLSVYWYQQSLDQGLQFLIQYYNGEERAKGNILERFSAQQFPDLHSELNLSSLELGDSALYFCASSPGANTGELFFGEGSRLTVL.

The CDR3 DNA is TGTGCCAGCAGCCAAGGAGACAGGGGGCTTGGAAACACCATATATTTT. Its protein product is CASSQGDRGLGNTIYF. This chain joins TRBV3-1 (or the pseudogene TRBV3-2) and TRBJ1-3; 10 positions match TRBD1. The CDR3 runs to 16 residues. CDR1 is LGHDT, CDR2 YNNKEL, per germline (reference sequence). V lost 1 base to trimming and J lost 3 bases; unmatched junction nucleotides: 3.

This clone has just a few counts. The identical CDR3 is also encoded by other nucleotide sequences in the sample. The chain recombines TRBV15 with TRBJ1-5; the D gene is possibly TRBD1 (6 bases). Between the trimmed V and J ends, which lost 1 base and 6 bases, there was a span of 10 bases. The germline gives CDR1 LNHNV, CDR2 YYDKDF (reference sequence). CDR3 length: 14 amino acids. CDR3 DNA sequence: TGTGCCACCAGCAGAGGGGGAGGGGGTCAGCCCCAGCATTTT. It yields the protein CATSRGGGGQPQHF.

The chain links TRBV18 to TRBJ2-4; 8 nucleotides align to TRBD1. Germline CDR1 and CDR2: KGHSH and LQKENI. V trimming: 3 bases; J trimming: 9 bases; junction bases outside the gene matches: 4. CDR3 length: 13 amino acids. CDR3 sequence (DNA): TGTGCCAGCTCACCTGGGACAGGAGGCATTCAGTACTTC. Residues: CASSPGTGGIQYF.

V is TRBV9 and J is TRBJ2-2; D uncertain. CDR3 size: 15 residues. Germline V lookup: CDR1 SGDLS, CDR2 YYNGEE. V lost 1 base to trimming and J lost 1 base, with 8 bases between them. The CDR3, as DNA: TGTGCCAGCAGCGTAATCGGCGGGAACACCGGGGAGCTGTTTTTT. Translating gives CASSVIGGNTGELFF.

The V call is TRBV7-2, the J call TRBJ2-7; 7 bases map to TRBD2. V lost 4 bases to trimming and J lost 0 bases; unmatched junction nucleotides: 6. Germline V lookup: CDR1 SGHTA, CDR2 FQGNSA. CDR3 length: 15 residues. CDR3 amino acids: CASSSPWTSSYEQYF. The DNA for the CDR3 is TGTGCCAGCAGCTCCCCCTGGACTAGCTCCTACGAGCAGTACTTC.

CDR3 protein: CASSPPVGHRGLRTSQNIQYF. CDR3 in DNA: TGTGCCAGCAGCCCCCCCGTCGGGCACAGGGGGCTAAGAACTAGCCAAAACATTCAGTACTTC. The chain joins TRBV21-1 to TRBJ2-4; the table's D gene call, TRBD1, was not cross checked with the DNA. TRBV21-1 is reported as a pseudogene. The CDR3 contains 21 residues.

The chain couples TRBV19 to TRBJ1-3, with a tentative D call TRBD1 (5 bases). The CDR3 has 13 amino acids. The germline V gene has CDR1 LNHDA and CDR2 SQIVND (reference sequence). The V and J ends lost 7 bases and 3 bases respectively, with 10 bases between them. Here the CDR3 DNA reads TGTGCCAGTATCGGGGGGATTGGAAACACCATATATTTT. Its translation is CASIGGIGNTIYF.

The chain carries TRBV24-1 and TRBJ2-3; 8 bases are a match to TRBD2. The CDR3 has 16 residues. V gave up 4 bases and J gave up 5 bases; unmatched junction bases: 10. Germline V gene sequence: CDR1 KGHDR, CDR2 SFDVKD. DNA of the CDR3: TGTGCCACCAGTGACCGCGGGGGGACCAGCCTAGATACGCAGTATTTT. Translating gives CATSDRGGTSLDTQYF.

This chain joins TRBV27 and TRBJ2-2, with a possible D match to TRBD1 (6 bases). V gave up 6 bases and J gave up 0 bases, with 11 bases separating them. The CDR3 extends over 15 amino acids. The germline CDR1 and CDR2 sequences are MNHEY and SMNVEV (reference sequence). This chain's CDR3 is CASRAGTTNTGELFF. The CDR3 bases are TGTGCCAGCAGGGCCGGGACAACGAACACCGGGGAGCTGTTTTTT.

The genes are TRBV7-3 and TRBJ2-2; D perhaps matches TRBD1 (6 bases). The CDR3 sequence is 14 residues long. The V gene lost 5 bases and the J gene lost 4 bases, with 11 bases spanning the gap. The germline V gene has CDR1 SGHTA and CDR2 FQGTGA. The CDR3 reads CASSPQGSTGELFF. The CDR3 bases are TGTGCCAGCAGCCCACAGGGTAGCACCGGGGAGCTGTTTTTT.

The gene calls are TRBV6-5 and TRBJ2-7, with D perhaps matching TRBD2 (5 bases). CDR1 MNHEY and CDR2 SVGAGI come from the germline V gene. The CDR3 is 15 amino acids. V dropped 7 bases and J dropped 0 bases, with 16 bases sitting between them. CDR3 DNA: TGTGCCAGCACCGAGCCGGGGATGATCTCCTACGAGCAGTACTTC. Its protein is CASTEPGMISYEQYF.

V gene TRBV9 combines with J gene TRBJ2-3; D is unresolved. In germline, CDR1 is SGDLS, CDR2 YYNGEE. Trimming removed 0 bases from V and 1 base from J, with 15 bases in between. This CDR3 region has 17 residues. In DNA form, the CDR3 reads TGTGCCAGCAGCGTAGCTACGCCATTACTTCGCACAGATACGCAGTATTTT. Its protein product is CASSVATPLLRTDTQYF.

The rearrangement uses TRBV7-5 and TRBJ2-5; the table's D call, TRBD1, has no DNA check behind it. TRBV7-5 is classified as a pseudogene. The CDR3 runs 16 residues. The CDR3 nucleotides are TGTGTCAGAAGCTTAGGAACAGGAGCAGTTCAAGAGACCCAGTACTTC. It codes for CVRSLGTGAVQETQYF.

This rearrangement joins TRBV6-5 to TRBJ1-3; D ambiguous. The germline V gene encodes CDR1 MNHEY and CDR2 SVGAGI. The V and J ends lost 0 bases and 4 bases respectively, with 10 bases between them. The CDR3 covers 15 residues. The CDR3 sequence: CASSYSRREGNTIYF. Here the CDR3 DNA reads TGTGCCAGCAGTTACTCGAGGAGGGAGGGAAACACCATATATTTT.

The sample holds a few counts of this clone. This chain links TRBV30 with TRBJ1-2; TRBD1 matches 11 bases. With 0 bases clipped from V and 8 bases from J, the junction kept 5 bases outside the gene matches. The CDR3 is made up of 14 amino acids. Germline CDR1 and CDR2: GTSNPN and SVGIG (reference sequence). CDR3 region: CAWSVLGQGAGYTF. CDR3 DNA sequence: TGTGCCTGGAGTGTCCTTGGACAGGGGGCAGGCTACACCTTC.

The sample holds a few counts of this clone. Other DNA sequences within the sample encode an identical CDR3. The chain joins TRBV27 to TRBJ1-5; 8 nucleotides line up with TRBD1. J gave up 7 bases and V 3 bases, and 5 bases lay outside the gene matches. Germline V CDR1 and CDR2: MNHEY, SMNVEV (reference sequence). The CDR3 consists of 14 residues. CDR3 sequence: CASSFAGGGQPQHF. Written as DNA, the CDR3 is TGTGCCAGCAGTTTCGCAGGGGGCGGGCAGCCCCAGCATTTT.

V usage is TRBV19 and J usage is TRBJ2-7; TRBD1 might be the D (6 bases). CDR3 length equals 15 residues. The ends were cut back, 3 bases at V and 2 bases at J, with 14 bases in the middle. The germline CDR1 and CDR2 sequences are LNHDA and SQIVND (reference sequence). CDR3 sequence reads: CASSIGRGPTYEQYF. The CDR3 bases are TGTGCCAGTAGTATCGGCAGGGGCCCTACCTACGAGCAGTACTTC.

The chain is built from TRBV15 and TRBJ2-7, with TRBD2 identical over 8 bases. CDR3 length: 14 residues. V gave up 0 bases and J gave up 2 bases; unmatched junction bases: 0. Germline lookup yields CDR1 LNHNV and CDR2 YYDKDF (reference sequence). CDR3 coding DNA: TGTGCCACCAGCAGAGAAGCGGGGGCCTACGAGCAGTACTTC. This codes for CATSREAGAYEQYF.

V is TRBV27 and J is TRBJ1-5; 7 bases are shared with TRBD1. The junction had 6 bases not matched to a gene; V was cut back by 5 bases and J by 2 bases. The V gene's germline CDR1 is MNHEY and CDR2 SMNVEV (reference sequence). The CDR3 has 15 residues. The CDR3 nucleotides read TGTGCCAGCAGTGCTGGGACAGTTGGCAATCAGCCCCAGCATTTT. Translated, it gives CASSAGTVGNQPQHF.